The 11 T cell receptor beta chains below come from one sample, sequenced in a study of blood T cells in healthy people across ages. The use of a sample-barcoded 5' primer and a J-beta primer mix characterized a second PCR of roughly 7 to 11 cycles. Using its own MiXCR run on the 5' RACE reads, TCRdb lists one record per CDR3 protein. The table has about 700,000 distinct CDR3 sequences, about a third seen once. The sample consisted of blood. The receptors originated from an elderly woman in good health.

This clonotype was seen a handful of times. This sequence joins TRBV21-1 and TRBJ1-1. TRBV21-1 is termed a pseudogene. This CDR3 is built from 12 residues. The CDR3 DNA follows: TGTGCCAGCAGCCGGGGTTGGACTGAAGCTTTCTTT. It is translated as CASSRGWTEAFF.

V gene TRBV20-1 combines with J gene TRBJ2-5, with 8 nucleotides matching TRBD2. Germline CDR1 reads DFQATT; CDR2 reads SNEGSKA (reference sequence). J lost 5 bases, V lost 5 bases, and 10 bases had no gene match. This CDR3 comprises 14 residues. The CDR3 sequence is CSALSGRRIETQYF. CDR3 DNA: TGCAGTGCTCTGAGCGGGAGAAGGATCGAGACCCAGTACTTC.

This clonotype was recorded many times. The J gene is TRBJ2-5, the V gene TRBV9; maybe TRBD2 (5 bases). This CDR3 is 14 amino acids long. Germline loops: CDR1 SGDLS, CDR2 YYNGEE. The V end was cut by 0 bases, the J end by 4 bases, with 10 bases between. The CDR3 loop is CASSVALGSETQYF. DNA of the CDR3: TGTGCCAGCAGCGTAGCACTAGGGTCAGAGACCCAGTACTTC.

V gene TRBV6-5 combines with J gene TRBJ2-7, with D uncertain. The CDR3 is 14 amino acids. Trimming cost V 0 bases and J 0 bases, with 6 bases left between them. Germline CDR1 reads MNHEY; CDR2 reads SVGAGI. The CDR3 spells CASSYSGDSYEQYF. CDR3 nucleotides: TGTGCCAGCAGTTACTCGGGCGACTCCTACGAGCAGTACTTC.

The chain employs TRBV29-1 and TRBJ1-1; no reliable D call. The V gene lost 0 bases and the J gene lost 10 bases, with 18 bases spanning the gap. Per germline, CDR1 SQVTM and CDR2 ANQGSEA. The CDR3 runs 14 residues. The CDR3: CSVEDRGPGAVAFF. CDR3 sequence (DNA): TGCAGCGTTGAAGATCGCGGACCGGGAGCGGTAGCTTTCTTT. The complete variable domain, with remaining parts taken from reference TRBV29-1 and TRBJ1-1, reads SAVISQKPSRDICQRGTSLTIQCQVDSQVTMMFWYRQQPGQSLTLIATANQGSEATYESGFVIDKFPISRPNLTFSTLTVSNMSPEDSSIYLCSVEDRGPGAVAFFGQGTRLTVV.

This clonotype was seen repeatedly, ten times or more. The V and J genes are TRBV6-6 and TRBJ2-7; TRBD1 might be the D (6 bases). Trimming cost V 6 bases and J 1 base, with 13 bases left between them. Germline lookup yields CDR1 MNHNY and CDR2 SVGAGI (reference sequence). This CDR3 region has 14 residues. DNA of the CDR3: TGTGCCAGCAGGCTGGACAGTACATCCTACGAGCAGTACTTC. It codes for CASRLDSTSYEQYF.

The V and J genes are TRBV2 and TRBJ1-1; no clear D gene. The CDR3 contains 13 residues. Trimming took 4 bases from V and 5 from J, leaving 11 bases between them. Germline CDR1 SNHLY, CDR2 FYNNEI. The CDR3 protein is CASSVTVATEAFF. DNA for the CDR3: TGTGCCAGCAGTGTAACGGTAGCGACTGAAGCTTTCTTT.

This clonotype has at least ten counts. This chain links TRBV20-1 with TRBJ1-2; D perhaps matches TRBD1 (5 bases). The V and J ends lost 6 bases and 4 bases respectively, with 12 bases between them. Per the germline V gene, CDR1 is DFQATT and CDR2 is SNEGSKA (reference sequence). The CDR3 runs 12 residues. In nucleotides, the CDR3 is TGCAGTGCAACCAGACAGTCCTATGGCTACACCTTC. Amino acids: CSATRQSYGYTF.

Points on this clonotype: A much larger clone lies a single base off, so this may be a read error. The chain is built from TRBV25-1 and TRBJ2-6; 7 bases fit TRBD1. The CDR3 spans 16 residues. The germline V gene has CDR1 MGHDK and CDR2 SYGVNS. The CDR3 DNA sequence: TGTGCCAGCAGTGATGACAGGGCCGCTGGGGCCAACGTCCGGACTTTC. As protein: CASSDDRAAGANVRTF.

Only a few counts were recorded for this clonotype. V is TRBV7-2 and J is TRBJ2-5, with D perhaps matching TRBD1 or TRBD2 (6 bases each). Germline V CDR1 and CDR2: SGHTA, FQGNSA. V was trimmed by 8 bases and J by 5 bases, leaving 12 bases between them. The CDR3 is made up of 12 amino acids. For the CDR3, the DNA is TGTGCCAGCGCCCAGGGGAGGGAGACCCAGTACTTC. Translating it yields CASAQGRETQYF.

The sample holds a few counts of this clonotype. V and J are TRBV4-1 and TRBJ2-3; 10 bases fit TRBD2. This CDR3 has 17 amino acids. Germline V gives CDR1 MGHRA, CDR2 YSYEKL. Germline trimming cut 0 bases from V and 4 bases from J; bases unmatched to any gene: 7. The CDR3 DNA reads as TGCGCCAGCAGCCAAGAGTTGTCGCTAGCGGGAGCAGATACGCAGTATTTT. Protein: CASSQELSLAGADTQYF.